This entry lists 19 T cell receptor beta chains sequenced from one sample in a study of vaccination effects on CD4 cells after COVID-19. What these receptors recognize is not known. ViraFEST used viral peptide pools to expand antigen-specific CD4+ T cells before sequencing. Having been cultured for approximately ten days, the cells underwent CD4+ T cell isolation. Each participant was given two doses of one vaccine (BNT162b2 or mRNA-1273). Sequencing was performed with immunoSEQ multiplex PCR; in TCRdb, only in-frame clones are kept and a portion is missing. The table includes fewer than 15,000 clones, 75% detected once. The starting material was CD4+ T cells from PBMCs cultured with HCoV-NL63 spike peptides, obtained after COVID-19 vaccination. These receptors came from a human donor who received a COVID-19 vaccine.

The genes are TRBV7-9 and TRBJ2-5; D call uncertain. Trimming pared 3 bases from V and 4 bases from J, leaving 9 bases between. This CDR3 has 13 residues. Germline lookup yields CDR1 SEHNR and CDR2 FQNEAQ (reference sequence). The CDR3 nucleotides are TGTGCCAGCAGCTTGGGTCTCCGAGAGACCCAGTACTTC. Its translation is CASSLGLRETQYF.

The rearrangement joins TRBV6-2 or TRBV6-3 to TRBJ2-1; possibly TRBD2 for D (6 bases). This CDR3 comprises 14 residues. The germline gives CDR1 MNHEY, CDR2 SVGEGT. With 6 bases removed from V and 9 bases from J, the gap between germline ends came to 18 bases. The CDR3 sequence: CASSSGGTSGEQFF. The CDR3 DNA follows: TGTGCCAGCAGCTCTGGGGGGACGTCGGGTGAGCAGTTCTTC.

The chain has TRBV3-1 (or the pseudogene TRBV3-2) and TRBJ2-7, with 7 nucleotides matching TRBD1. Germline assignment: CDR1 LGHDT and CDR2 YNNKEL (reference sequence). The CDR3 extends over 13 amino acids. The V and J ends lost 6 bases and 6 bases, in that order; junction bases with no gene match: 8. In DNA, the CDR3 is TGTGCCAGCAGTTTCGGACAGGTAGGCGAGCAGTACTTC. Its translation: CASSFGQVGEQYF.

The chain recombines TRBV5-4 with TRBJ1-2, with D perhaps TRBD1 (6 bases). Germline V lookup: CDR1 SGHNT, CDR2 YYREEE (reference sequence). This CDR3 is built from 14 residues. V lost 0 bases to trimming and J lost 8 bases, with 14 bases between them. This chain's CDR3 is CASSLDQGPGGYTF. In DNA form, the CDR3 reads TGTGCCAGCAGCTTGGACCAGGGGCCTGGCGGCTACACCTTC.

The chain employs TRBV15 and TRBJ1-2, with TRBD1 matching over 8 bases. The CDR3 covers 14 residues. Germline lookup yields CDR1 LNHNV and CDR2 YYDKDF (reference sequence). V dropped 1 base and J dropped 8; count of bases not matched to a gene: 6. The CDR3 here is CATSRGDRGRGYTF. The CDR3 DNA reads TGTGCCACCAGCAGAGGAGACAGGGGCAGGGGCTACACCTTC.

The genes are TRBV20-1 and TRBJ2-7, with TRBD1 as a possible D gene (5 bases). Looked up from germline, CDR1 is DFQATT and CDR2 is SNEGSKA (reference sequence). V was clipped by 5 bases and J by 7 bases, with 12 bases between them. CDR3 length equals 11 residues. Here the CDR3 DNA reads TGCAGTGCTGGGGCCCTAGGGGAGCAGTACTTC. Translating it yields CSAGALGEQYF.

This sequence joins TRBV28 and TRBJ2-6; possible D gene TRBD1, 6 bases. Germline lookup yields CDR1 MDHEN and CDR2 SYDVKM. V was pared by 3 bases and J by 0 bases, with 12 bases between. This CDR3 comprises 17 residues. CDR3 residues: CASSFAQGLSGANVLTF. The CDR3 DNA is TGTGCCAGCAGTTTTGCACAGGGCCTCTCTGGGGCCAACGTCCTGACTTTC.

V usage is TRBV6-5 and J usage is TRBJ2-5; 9 bases are a match to TRBD1. CDR1 is MNHEY, CDR2 SVGAGI, per germline. CDR3 length equals 14 residues. Trimming removed 0 bases from V and 7 bases from J; junction bases left unmatched: 3. The CDR3 region has the DNA TGTGCCAGCAGTTACTCAGACAGGGGGGCGACCCAGTACTTC. Its protein is CASSYSDRGATQYF.

The V call is TRBV5-1, the J call TRBJ2-3; the match to TRBD2 covers 9 bases. The germline gives CDR1 SGHRS, CDR2 YFSETQ. The ends lost 0 bases at V and 0 bases at J; junction bases unmatched: 5. This CDR3 has 17 amino acids. The CDR3 sequence: CASSLGVAGASTDTQYF. The CDR3 DNA sequence: TGCGCCAGCAGCTTGGGAGTAGCGGGGGCGAGCACAGATACGCAGTATTTT.

The V and J genes are TRBV7-2 and TRBJ2-1; 14 bases agree with TRBD2. Germline CDR1 SGHTA, CDR2 FQGNSA. V shed 4 bases and J 8 bases; nucleotides not matched to a gene: 4. The length of the CDR3 is 15 residues. The CDR3 region has the DNA TGTGCCAGCAGCTCGACTAGCGGGGGGGCCTATGAGCAGTTCTTC. Protein: CASSSTSGGAYEQFF.

The chain employs TRBV6-5 and TRBJ1-2, with D perhaps TRBD1 (5 bases). This CDR3 is 13 amino acids long. The germline gives CDR1 MNHEY, CDR2 SVGAGI. Trimming pared 6 bases from V and 8 bases from J, leaving 16 bases between. Here the CDR3 reads CASREGRVGGYTF. Written as DNA, the CDR3 is TGTGCCAGCAGAGAGGGCAGGGTCGGCGGCTACACCTTC.

This sequence joins TRBV6-4 and TRBJ1-6, with D possibly matching TRBD1 (6 bases). Deletions cut 3 bases from V and 4 bases from J, with 7 bases between. The CDR3 spans 14 residues. CDR1 is MRHNA, CDR2 SNTAGT, per germline. The CDR3 sequence is CASSEDSYNSPLHF. CDR3 nucleotides: TGTGCCAGCAGTGAGGACAGTTATAATTCACCCCTCCACTTT.

V usage is TRBV7-6 and J usage is TRBJ2-6; possibly TRBD1 or TRBD2 for D (6 bases each). Germline-derived CDR1 and CDR2 are SGHVS and FNYEAQ. The CDR3 is made up of 16 amino acids. The V end lost 1 base, the J end lost 0 bases, and 7 bases lay between the germline ends. The CDR3 DNA sequence: TGTGCCAGCAGCTTAGAGGGGGGCTCTGGGGCCAACGTCCTGACTTTC. Its protein product is CASSLEGGSGANVLTF.

A remark on this clone: Sequence at one end of the junction differs from germline and may be a read error. The rearrangement joins TRBV7-9 to TRBJ2-3; 7 bases fit TRBD2. The CDR3 runs to 15 residues. Germline CDR1 SEHNR, CDR2 FQNEAQ (reference sequence). The CDR3: CASSLAEGPTDTQYF. In DNA form, the CDR3 reads TGTGCCAGCAGCCTAGCGGAAGGACCCACAGATACGCAGTATTTT.

The rearrangement uses TRBV7-2 and TRBJ2-2, with D tentatively TRBD2 (6 bases). CDR1 and CDR2 from the germline V gene are SGHTA and FQGNSA. With 0 bases removed from V and 7 bases from J, the gap between germline ends came to 9 bases. CDR3 length equals 14 residues. The CDR3 DNA reads as TGTGCCAGCAGCTTAGCGGACTACGGCGGGGAGCTGTTTTTT. Its protein product is CASSLADYGGELFF. The full variable domain, rest sourced from reference TRBV7-2 and TRBJ2-2, is GAGVSQSPSNKVTEKGKDVELRCDPISGHTALYWYRQSLGQGLEFLIYFQGNSAPDKSGLPSDRFSAERTGGSVSTLTIQRTQQEDSAVYLCASSLADYGGELFFGEGSRLTVL.

This clone was seen only a few times. DNA of the CDR3: TGTGCCAGCAGCCAAGTTTTGGCAGGGGGCGAGCAGTACTTC. As protein: CASSQVLAGGEQYF. The chain links TRBV3-1 (or the pseudogene TRBV3-2) to TRBJ2-7; 7 bases align to TRBD1. CDR1 is LGHDT and CDR2 is YNNKEL in the germline V gene (reference sequence). V gave up 1 base and J gave up 6 bases; unmatched junction bases: 6. This CDR3 is 14 amino acids long.

The chain has TRBV27 and TRBJ2-7, with D unresolved. This CDR3 is 14 amino acids long. CDR1 MNHEY and CDR2 SMNVEV come from the germline V gene (reference sequence). The V end lost 6 bases, the J end lost 2 bases, and 14 bases lay between the germline ends. The CDR3 bases are TGTGCCAGCAGCCGTGGACCTTCCACCTACGAGCAGTACTTC. Translating it yields CASSRGPSTYEQYF.

This clone has a single count. The V and J genes are TRBV11-2 and TRBJ2-3, with no clear D. The CDR3 is made up of 12 amino acids. Germline CDR1 reads SGHAT; CDR2 reads FQNNGV. V lost 4 bases and J 6 bases, leaving 8 bases between the germline ends. The CDR3 here is CASSSQRDTQYF. CDR3 nucleotides: TGTGCCAGCAGCTCCCAGAGGGATACGCAGTATTTT.

By its share, this clone is medium-sized (0.01 to 0.1%). V usage is TRBV20-1 and J usage is TRBJ1-2; D perhaps matches TRBD1 (5 bases). Germline V gene data show CDR1 as DFQATT and CDR2 as SNEGSKA (reference sequence). The CDR3 runs 8 residues. The ends were cut back, 8 bases at V and 10 bases at J, with 8 bases in the middle. The CDR3 bases are TGCAGTTCGGGGGACTACACCTTC. This translates into CSSGDYTF.